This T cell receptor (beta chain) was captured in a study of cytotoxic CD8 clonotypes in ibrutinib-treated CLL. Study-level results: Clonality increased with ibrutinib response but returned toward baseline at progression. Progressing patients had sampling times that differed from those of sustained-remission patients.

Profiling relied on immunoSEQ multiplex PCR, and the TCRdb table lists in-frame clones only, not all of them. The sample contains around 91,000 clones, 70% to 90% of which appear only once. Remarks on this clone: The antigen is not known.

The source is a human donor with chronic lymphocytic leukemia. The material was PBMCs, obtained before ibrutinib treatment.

The CDR3 loop is CASSQDQVRTNYGYTF. Here the CDR3 DNA reads TGTGCCAGCAGCCAAGATCAGGTCAGAACTAACTATGGCTACACCTTC. This chain connects TRBV4-2 to TRBJ1-2; D gene unclear. CDR3 length: 16 amino acids. Germline lookup yields CDR1 LGHNA and CDR2 YNFKEQ. Trimming removed 0 bases from V and 0 bases from J, with 11 bases in between.